The sequence of this T cell receptor beta chain was determined in a study of control samples from healthy donors and cancer patients. Data came from immunoSEQ multiplex PCR; TCRdb stores just in-frame clones and leaves some out. This table has 12,000 or so clones, approximately 88% appearing once. Per the germline V gene, CDR1 is SGHVS and CDR2 is FQNEAQ. The trim removed 5 bases at V and 5 bases at J, leaving 8 bases unmatched. The CDR3 is 14 amino acids. The J gene is TRBJ1-2, the V gene TRBV7-8; 7 nucleotides agree with TRBD1. Sequences were obtained from formalin-fixed, paraffin-embedded tissue. The sequence derives from a male donor with melanoma. Here the CDR3 reads CASSIGQASYGYTF. CDR3 nucleotide sequence: TGTGCCAGCAGCATAGGACAGGCCTCATATGGCTACACCTTC.